Presented here are 32 T cell receptor beta chains from one specimen sequenced in a study of blood T cell repertoires in COVID-19. The repertoire was sequenced with immunoSEQ multiplex PCR; TCRdb's copy has only in-frame clones and lacks some. The table records some 110,000 clones, around four fifths of them present only once. Source material: peripheral blood. These TCRs come from a young man with acute or convalescent COVID-19.

This chain links TRBV28 with TRBJ1-6; TRBD1 is a possible D gene (6 bases). V was shortened by 6 bases and J by 11 bases, with 20 bases between the two germline ends. This CDR3 spans 15 amino acids. CDR1 MDHEN and CDR2 SYDVKM come from the germline V gene. CDR3 DNA: TGTGCCAGCAGCCCGGAGACAGGTCTATTTGCACCCCTCCACTTT. This codes for CASSPETGLFAPLHF.

CDR3 nucleotides: TGTGCCAGCAGCTTAGGCGGGGTCTTAGATGGTGGCTACACCTTC. Amino acid sequence: CASSLGGVLDGGYTF. This sequence joins TRBV7-8 and TRBJ1-2; D remains ambiguous. V gave up 1 base and J gave up 7 bases, with 16 bases separating them. The CDR3 loop spans 15 amino acids. Germline loops: CDR1 SGHVS, CDR2 FQNEAQ.

The gene calls are TRBV19 and TRBJ1-5; tentative D call: TRBD1 (6 bases). CDR3 length: 15 residues. Germline CDR1 reads LNHDA; CDR2 reads SQIVND (reference sequence). V lost 3 bases to trimming and J lost 4 bases, with 13 bases between them. The CDR3 loop reads CASSIPRGSNQPQHF. In DNA form, the CDR3 reads TGTGCCAGTAGTATTCCGAGGGGGAGTAATCAGCCCCAGCATTTT.

A few counts support this clone. This sequence joins TRBV2 and TRBJ2-3; TRBD2 matches 11 bases. Germline CDR1 is SNHLY and CDR2 is FYNNEI. The CDR3 is 16 residues long. Trimming cost V 3 bases and J 2 bases; bases outside gene matches: 4. The CDR3 reads CASSESSGGNTDTQYF. In DNA form, the CDR3 reads TGTGCCAGCAGTGAGTCTAGCGGGGGGAACACAGATACGCAGTATTTT.

The gene calls are TRBV5-8 and TRBJ1-2, with TRBD1 identical over 8 bases. The CDR3 length is 15 residues. After removal of 3 bases from V and 1 base from J, the junction contained 5 bases not matched to a gene. Germline V CDR1 and CDR2: SGHTS, YDEGEE. This CDR3 is CASSSWDRSNYGYTF. The CDR3 region has the DNA TGTGCCAGCAGCTCGTGGGACAGGAGTAACTATGGCTACACCTTC.

The V gene is TRBV4-1, the J gene TRBJ2-1; 9 bases match TRBD1. V shed 3 bases and J 6 bases; nucleotides not matched to a gene: 18. Germline CDR1 and CDR2: MGHRA and YSYEKL. The CDR3 is 19 amino acids. Here the CDR3 DNA reads TGCGCCAGCAGCCAGGGAAACTCCTTCCGGGACAGGGATCTCAATGAGCAGTTCTTC. Its protein is CASSQGNSFRDRDLNEQFF.

The CDR3 region is CASSLYNEQFF. CDR3 nucleotide sequence: TGCGCCAGCAGTTTATACAATGAGCAGTTCTTC. The V and J genes are TRBV5-1 and TRBJ2-1; no definite D call. The ends were cut back, 5 bases at V and 4 bases at J, with 4 bases in the middle. Germline V gene sequence: CDR1 SGHRS, CDR2 YFSETQ. This CDR3 spans 11 amino acids.

Only one count was recorded for this clone. The chain links TRBV5-6 to TRBJ1-3; D may be TRBD1 (6 bases). CDR1 and CDR2 from the germline V gene are SGHDT and YYEEEE. V dropped 2 bases and J dropped 2 bases, with 8 bases sitting between them. The CDR3 totals 14 residues. CDR3 sequence reads: CASSLPGAGNTIYF. DNA for the CDR3: TGTGCCAGCAGCTTACCAGGGGCTGGAAACACCATATATTTT.

The chain joins TRBV19 to TRBJ2-1; 9 nucleotides align to TRBD2. Germline V gene lookup returns CDR1 LNHDA and CDR2 SQIVND (reference sequence). This CDR3 contains 15 residues. Germline trimming cut 9 bases from V and 9 bases from J; bases unmatched to any gene: 15. The CDR3 spells CASSGSRSGRFEQFF. The CDR3 DNA is TGTGCCAGCTCCGGCTCCCGGAGCGGGAGGTTTGAGCAGTTCTTC.

The CDR3 protein is CASSPGLRTQYF. CDR3 sequence (DNA): TGTGCCAGCAGCCCCGGACTACGGACCCAGTACTTC. This chain links TRBV28 with TRBJ2-5; weak D call: TRBD2 (6 bases). Germline CDR1 and CDR2: MDHEN and SYDVKM. V lost 6 bases to trimming and J lost 7 bases, with 12 bases between them. The CDR3 covers 12 residues.

The rearrangement joins TRBV19 to TRBJ1-1; a possible D gene is TRBD1 (5 bases). V gave up 2 bases and J gave up 6 bases, with 13 bases separating them. This CDR3 has 14 amino acids. Per germline, CDR1 LNHDA and CDR2 SQIVND (reference sequence). In DNA, the CDR3 is TGTGCCAGTAGTATAATTGGCAGGGAGGCTGAAGCTTTCTTT. Protein: CASSIIGREAEAFF.

V usage is TRBV5-6 and J usage is TRBJ1-1; no clear D. The V gene lost 0 bases and the J gene lost 4 bases, with 7 bases spanning the gap. CDR1 is SGHDT, CDR2 YYEEEE, per germline. CDR3 size: 13 residues. DNA for the CDR3: TGTGCCAGCAGCTTGGCCAGTGTCACTGAAGCTTTCTTT. Translation: CASSLASVTEAFF.

The rearrangement joins TRBV3-1 (or the pseudogene TRBV3-2) to TRBJ2-2; 11 bases are a match to TRBD2. Germline CDR1 and CDR2: LGHDT and YNNKEL (reference sequence). CDR3 length equals 16 residues. V dropped 7 bases and J dropped 5; count of bases not matched to a gene: 9. The CDR3 sequence is CASTRSGRAGTGELFF. In DNA form, the CDR3 reads TGTGCCAGCACCCGTAGCGGGAGGGCCGGGACCGGGGAGCTGTTTTTT.

The chain couples TRBV7-3 to TRBJ2-1; TRBD2 agrees at 8 bases. Per germline, CDR1 SGHTA and CDR2 FQGTGA. V lost 4 bases and J lost 9; bases outside the gene matches: 14. The CDR3 extends over 16 amino acids. In DNA form, the CDR3 reads TGTGCCAGCAGCTACCACCCAGCTGGGGCGGGGGGTGAGCAGTTCTTC. Amino acid sequence: CASSYHPAGAGGEQFF. Full variable domain (outside the CDR3, taken from reference TRBV7-3 and TRBJ2-1): GAGVSQTPSNKVTEKGKYVELRCDPISGHTALYWYRQSLGQGPEFLIYFQGTGAADDSGLPNDRFFAVRPEGSVSTLKIQRTERGDSAVYLCASSYHPAGAGGEQFFGPGTRLTVL.

This clone was observed a handful of times. The gene calls are TRBV24-1 and TRBJ1-2, with D possibly matching TRBD1 (6 bases). With 10 bases removed from V and 4 bases from J, the gap between germline ends came to 24 bases. The CDR3 length is 16 residues. The germline gives CDR1 KGHDR, CDR2 SFDVKD. Here the CDR3 reads CATNLQGRGRVYGYTF. DNA of the CDR3: TGTGCCACAAACTTACAGGGACGGGGACGGGTCTATGGCTACACCTTC.

The chain couples TRBV6-2 or TRBV6-3 to TRBJ2-7; D is unclear. Germline CDR1 is MNHEY and CDR2 is SVGEGT. CDR3 length equals 12 residues. V gave up 2 bases and J gave up 2 bases, with 4 bases separating them. CDR3 loop: CASSYGPYEQYF. In DNA form, the CDR3 reads TGTGCCAGCAGTTACGGGCCCTACGAGCAGTACTTC.

This chain links TRBV11-2 with TRBJ2-7; D is unresolved. The CDR3 sequence is 15 residues long. Deletions cut 4 bases from V and 0 bases from J, with 13 bases between. CDR1 and CDR2 (germline): SGHAT, FQNNGV. CDR3 sequence reads: CASSWAPASSYEQYV. DNA of the CDR3: TGTGCCAGCAGCTGGGCCCCAGCCAGCTCCTACGAGCAGTACGTC.

The chain recombines TRBV19 with TRBJ2-7, with 8 bases matching TRBD1. V gave up 5 bases and J gave up 3 bases; unmatched junction bases: 9. Germline loops: CDR1 LNHDA, CDR2 SQIVND (reference sequence). This CDR3 has 15 residues. CDR3 amino acids: CASSSTGTGIYEQYF. The DNA of the CDR3 is TGTGCCAGTAGTTCTACCGGGACAGGCATCTACGAGCAGTACTTC.

The chain uses TRBV19 and TRBJ2-5; 8 bases agree with TRBD2. Germline loops: CDR1 LNHDA, CDR2 SQIVND (reference sequence). The trim removed 3 bases at V and 5 bases at J, leaving 11 bases unmatched. The CDR3 sequence is 16 residues long. CDR3 sequence reads: CASSIVAGSAGETQYF. CDR3 DNA sequence: TGTGCCAGTAGTATTGTAGCGGGGAGCGCCGGGGAGACCCAGTACTTC.

This clone was observed a handful of times. This rearrangement joins TRBV5-4 to TRBJ1-1; perhaps TRBD1 as D (5 bases). Germline values: CDR1 SGHNT, CDR2 YYREEE (reference sequence). Deletions cut 4 bases from V and 8 bases from J, with 15 bases between. The CDR3 has 13 residues. CDR3 nucleotide sequence: TGTGCCAGCAGCCCGGGGGAGGGTGGGGAAGCTTTCTTT. This codes for CASSPGEGGEAFF. The whole variable domain, filled in from reference TRBV5-4 and TRBJ1-1, reads ETGVTQSPTHLIKTRGQQVTLRCSSQSGHNTVSWYQQALGQGPQFIFQYYREEENGRGNFPPRFSGLQFPNYSSELNVNALELDDSALYLCASSPGEGGEAFFGQGTRLTVV.

This clone showed up just once. The chain couples TRBV3-1 (or the pseudogene TRBV3-2) to TRBJ2-5, with D possibly matching TRBD2 (6 bases). CDR1 is LGHDT, CDR2 YNNKEL, per germline (reference sequence). CDR3 length: 16 residues. Trimming pared 1 base from V and 2 bases from J, leaving 14 bases between. The CDR3: CASSQGVAGKQETQYF. CDR3 coding DNA: TGTGCCAGCAGCCAAGGTGTGGCGGGAAAACAAGAGACCCAGTACTTC.

The chain joins TRBV19 to TRBJ2-1, with 8 bases fitting TRBD2. Looked up from germline, CDR1 is LNHDA and CDR2 is SQIVND (reference sequence). This CDR3 has 13 residues. Trimming removed 7 bases from V and 8 bases from J; junction bases left unmatched: 7. Here the CDR3 DNA reads TGTGCCAGTAAAAGCGGGAGCTCCTATGAGCAGTTCTTC. It is translated as CASKSGSSYEQFF.

This chain uses TRBV16 with TRBJ2-1, with 9 bases aligning to TRBD2. The germline V gene encodes CDR1 KGHSY and CDR2 FQNENV. This CDR3 is 19 amino acids long. V trimming: 4 bases; J trimming: 3 bases; junction bases outside the gene matches: 16. CDR3 DNA: TGTGCCAGCAGCCCATCCAGGGACTGGGAGCGGGAGGTCTACAATGAGCAGTTCTTC. Its protein product is CASSPSRDWEREVYNEQFF.

The V call is TRBV3-1 (or the pseudogene TRBV3-2), the J call TRBJ2-3; 8 bases fit TRBD2. The V and J ends lost 1 base and 1 base, in that order; junction bases with no gene match: 10. The CDR3 length is 18 residues. In germline, CDR1 is LGHDT, CDR2 YNNKEL (reference sequence). DNA of the CDR3: TGTGCCAGCAGCCAAGTTTGGCGGCGGGAGGAGGGCACAGATACGCAGTATTTT. Its protein is CASSQVWRREEGTDTQYF.

The chain joins TRBV3-1 (or the pseudogene TRBV3-2) to TRBJ1-6; D may be TRBD1 (5 bases). The CDR3 is 16 amino acids. V shed 4 bases and J shed 7 bases, with 17 bases lying between them. CDR1 LGHDT and CDR2 YNNKEL come from the germline V gene (reference sequence). The CDR3 DNA sequence: TGTGCCAGCAGCCGCGGGGCCGGGGAGCGCAATTCACCCCTCCACTTT. The encoded protein is CASSRGAGERNSPLHF.

V usage is TRBV19 and J usage is TRBJ1-1; D not resolved. In germline, CDR1 is LNHDA, CDR2 SQIVND (reference sequence). This CDR3 has 13 amino acids. V lost 5 bases and J 1 base, leaving 8 bases between the germline ends. CDR3 nucleotide sequence: TGTGCCAGTAGTGTAACTAGGAACACTGAAGCTTTCTTT. It specifies CASSVTRNTEAFF.

The chain links TRBV27 to TRBJ1-1; tentatively, D is TRBD1 (5 bases). Trimming cost V 3 bases and J 1 base, with 9 bases left between them. Germline CDR1 MNHEY, CDR2 SMNVEV (reference sequence). CDR3 length: 14 residues. The CDR3 nucleotides read TGTGCCAGCAGTTTTATACAGGAGAACACTGAAGCTTTCTTT. Residues: CASSFIQENTEAFF.

The rearrangement uses TRBV19 and TRBJ1-2, with D unclear. The germline gives CDR1 LNHDA, CDR2 SQIVND (reference sequence). V was trimmed by 5 bases and J by 2 bases, leaving 15 bases between them. The CDR3 extends over 15 amino acids. This CDR3 reads CASSRGPSLNYGYTF. CDR3 bases: TGTGCCAGTAGTCGAGGCCCGTCACTGAACTATGGCTACACCTTC.

The table lists this clone with a count of one. The chain carries TRBV10-2 and TRBJ2-1; 10 nucleotides match TRBD1. CDR3 length: 15 amino acids. With V trimmed by 3 bases and J by 8 bases, 7 bases remained unmatched. The germline gives CDR1 WSHSY, CDR2 SAAADI. The CDR3 region is CASSDRDRGMDEQFF. The CDR3 DNA is TGCGCCAGCAGTGACCGGGACAGGGGTATGGATGAGCAGTTCTTC.

CDR3 sequence: CASGPGTALFGYGYTF. DNA of the CDR3: TGTGCTAGTGGCCCCGGGACAGCCTTATTTGGCTATGGCTACACCTTC. The V gene is TRBV12-5, the J gene TRBJ1-2, with 7 bases aligning to TRBD1. Germline CDR1 reads LGHNT; CDR2 reads FRNRAP. Trimming took 6 bases from V and 4 from J; bases not matched to a gene: 14. CDR3 length: 16 amino acids.

This chain connects TRBV9 to TRBJ2-7, with 9 bases aligning to TRBD2. Per the germline V gene, CDR1 is SGDLS and CDR2 is YYNGEE. The CDR3 extends over 15 amino acids. Trimming at V came to 8 bases and at J to 4 bases, leaving 13 bases not matched to a gene. The CDR3 sequence: CARPSGNIKIYEQYV. CDR3 bases: TGTGCCAGGCCTAGCGGGAATATAAAAATTTACGAGCAGTACGTC.

The chain uses TRBV5-1 and TRBJ1-1; 7 bases align to TRBD1. Germline V lookup: CDR1 SGHRS, CDR2 YFSETQ. This CDR3 has 14 amino acids. The V gene end was trimmed by 3 bases and the J gene end by 1 base; junction bases not matched to a gene: 3. The CDR3 reads CASSWGQSNTEAFF. The CDR3 nucleotides read TGCGCCAGCAGCTGGGGACAGTCGAACACTGAAGCTTTCTTT.